The 5 T cell receptor beta chains given below trace back to one sample, sequenced in a study of blood T cell repertoires in COVID-19. Clones were sequenced by immunoSEQ multiplex PCR, and TCRdb holds only the in-frame ones, with some missing. The table records approximately 300,000 clones, about 90% of them present only once. Material for sequencing was peripheral blood. These receptors all stem from a woman aged 40 to 50 with COVID-19, enrolled during active disease.

The chain joins TRBV7-8 to TRBJ2-1; D perhaps matches TRBD1 (5 bases). The CDR3 consists of 12 residues. Germline V gene sequence: CDR1 SGHVS, CDR2 FQNEAQ. V lost 0 bases, J lost 10 bases, and 7 bases lay in between. The CDR3: CASSLAGAEQFF. The CDR3 DNA is TGTGCCAGCAGCTTAGCTGGGGCAGAGCAGTTCTTC.

V is TRBV18 and J is TRBJ1-5, with D possibly TRBD1 on 5 matching bases. V was trimmed by 6 bases and J by 6 bases, leaving 21 bases between them. This CDR3 is 16 amino acids long. Germline CDR1 KGHSH, CDR2 LQKENI. The CDR3 region has the DNA TGTGCCAGCTCCCCTACCATGGGGGAGGGGAGTCAGCCCCAGCATTTT. Residues: CASSPTMGEGSQPQHF. The variable domain in full, completed from reference TRBV18 and TRBJ1-5, reads NAGVMQNPRHLVRRRGQEARLRCSPMKGHSHVYWYRQLPEEGLKFMVYLQKENIIDESGMPKERFSAEFPKEGPSILRIQQVVRGDSAAYFCASSPTMGEGSQPQHFGDGTRLSIL.

In the case of this clone: The sample carries other DNA sequences with the same CDR3. V gene TRBV7-9 combines with J gene TRBJ1-1; no firm D call. Germline CDR1 reads SEHNR; CDR2 reads FQNEAQ (reference sequence). This CDR3 spans 11 amino acids. V was shortened by 3 bases and J by 5 bases, with 4 bases between the two germline ends. For the CDR3, the DNA is TGTGCCAGCAGCTTGAGGACTGAAGCTTTCTTT. It yields the protein CASSLRTEAFF. The full variable domain, its missing parts supplied by reference TRBV7-9 and TRBJ1-1, is DTGVSQNPRHKITKRGQNVTFRCDPISEHNRLYWYRQTLGQGPEFLTYFQNEAQLEKSRLLSDRFSAERPKGSFSTLEIQRTEQGDSAMYLCASSLRTEAFFGQGTRLTVV.

CDR3 residues: CASSGLGQGETQYF. DNA of the CDR3: TGTGCCAGCAGCGGCTTGGGACAGGGGGAGACCCAGTACTTC. The rearrangement joins TRBV16 to TRBJ2-5; TRBD1 matches at 10 bases. This CDR3 is built from 14 residues. CDR1 is KGHSY, CDR2 FQNENV, per germline. Unmatched junction bases numbered 5, after V lost 5 bases and J lost 5 bases.

The V and J genes are TRBV7-6 and TRBJ2-1; weak D call: TRBD2 (5 bases). The germline V gene encodes CDR1 SGHVS and CDR2 FNYEAQ. The CDR3 extends over 16 amino acids. Trimming cost V 4 bases and J 0 bases, with 13 bases left between them. CDR3 amino acids: CASSSYTGSSYNEQFF. DNA for the CDR3: TGTGCCAGCAGCTCCTATACGGGGAGCTCCTACAATGAGCAGTTCTTC.